This T cell receptor beta chain was found in a study of CD4 T cells in relation to SARS-CoV-2 and coronaviruses. The CDR3 contains 15 residues. V lost 5 bases, J lost 2 bases, and 7 bases stayed unmatched. In germline, CDR1 is MNHEY, CDR2 SVGEGT. The unexposed donors gave CD4+ T cells in about 2011-2019, prior to COVID-19. Isolation of CD4+ T cells took place after less than 13 days in culture. Using immunoSEQ multiplex PCR, the repertoire was profiled, and TCRdb retains in-frame clones only, with some absent. Among 27,000 or so clones listed, 73% were seen once. Comments on this clone: Its target is unknown.

The receptor comes from a human donor in good health. Source material: CD4+ T cells from PBMCs, cultured in vitro. The V call is TRBV6-2 or TRBV6-3, the J call TRBJ2-3; TRBD1 matches 7 bases. The CDR3 protein is CASSQPTGLTDTQYF. The CDR3 DNA is TGTGCCAGCAGTCAACCGACAGGGCTCACAGATACGCAGTATTTT.